This T cell receptor (beta chain) was found in a study of T cells in localized non-small cell lung cancer (TCRdb year 2020). General notes on the study: Comparing tumors with uninvolved tumor-adjacent lungs, the study looked at the T cell repertoires of roughly 250 patients with early-stage NSCLC. The cohort was made up of 200 to 250 treatment-naive NSCLC patients whose localized lung tumors had been resected. Of the NSCLC patients, around 140 were male and 107 were female, and the mean age was roughly 61 years.

Results the study describes overall, beyond this receptor: Because of the exploratory design, TCR variables were selected using unadjusted p-values without false-discovery rate correction. The highest T cell clonality was observed in uninvolved tumor-adjacent lung, where clonality exceeded that of tumor, suggesting that antigenic responses were more focused in uninvolved tumor-adjacent lung. Because multi-region sequencing of the tumors was not done, intratumor heterogeneity could not be ruled out. Longer overall survival was associated with higher blood T cell density, whereas shorter survival was associated with higher adjacent-lung clonality. A median of about 53 of the top 100 tumor clones were detected in paired uninvolved adjacent lung, and some 28 of these tumor clones were also found among the top 100 clones of the paired uninvolved adjacent lung.

In the case of this clone: The antigen it recognizes is unknown. One base away there is no much larger clone; base qualities are not given.

At diagnosis, tumor, uninvolved tumor-adjacent lung and peripheral blood were collected and then preserved as a mix of FFPE and fresh-frozen material. Blood samples were analyzed as peripheral blood mononuclear cells for TCR repertoire profiling. TCR beta CDR3 regions were sequenced from DNA using the immunoSEQ Assay. The study's own analysis went as follows. To compute T cell density, TCR beta template counts were normalized to usable DNA, which was estimated by amplifying housekeeping genes. Richness was estimated using the preseqR package, with extrapolation to 400,000 templates for PBMC samples and to 120,000 templates for tissue samples. Clonality was defined as one minus Pielou's evenness. Tissue-enriched TCRs were identified by differential abundance testing using productive amino-acid clonotypes, minimum total count 5 and alpha 0.1. The Jaccard Index and the Morisita Overlap Index were used to measure how much the repertoires overlapped between compartments. GLIPH grouped TCR beta CDR3s together with public tetramer-defined viral CDR3s, and a viral motif had to include at least three viral sequences and show V-gene enrichment. The table comes from immuneACCESS by way of TCRdb, which keeps in-frame sequences with V and J called. Part of the clones is missing from these tables; in studies checked, under half for an unresolved V gene and the rest for unknown reasons. From that table come the V and J calls and clone size; the DNA was used to work out D and trimming. This sample holds 40,000 to 65,000 clones; 75% to 90% were observed only once. The ten biggest clones cover roughly a sixth of the sample.

V lost 4 bases and J lost 3 bases; the stretch between them is 16 bases long. CDR1 SEHNR and CDR2 FQNEAQ were looked up in the germline V gene (reference sequence). The CDR3 starts with the cysteine, ends with the phenylalanine, and has 15 residues. Just the 45-base CDR3 DNA is kept, in frame starting at base 1. The material was peripheral blood mononuclear cells, obtained before any cancer treatment. The rearrangement combines TRBV7-9 with TRBJ2-7; D gene: possibly TRBD1, on 5 matching bases. The origin of this receptor is a man between 40 and 75 years old with stage III lung adenocarcinoma. This receptor carries the CDR3 CASSSGRGSHYEQYF. The bases read TGTGCCAGCAGCTCGGGTAGGGGCTCGCACTACGAGCAGTACTTC. The variable domain in full, with residues beyond the CDR3 obtained from the reference TRBV7-9 and TRBJ2-7 genes, is DTGVSQNPRHKITKRGQNVTFRCDPISEHNRLYWYRQTLGQGPEFLTYFQNEAQLEKSRLLSDRFSAERPKGSFSTLEIQRTEQGDSAMYLCASSSGRGSHYEQYFGPGTRLTVT.